A selection of T cell receptor beta chains follows, all from one sample in a study of blood T cells in healthy people across ages. Using its own MiXCR run on the 5' RACE reads, TCRdb lists one record per CDR3 protein. The sample records approximately 690,000 distinct CDR3 sequences, around 41% being singletons. The sequenced sample consisted of blood. The receptor source for this set is a man aged 80 or over in good health. The CDR3 runs from the conserved cysteine through the conserved F or W. Each record gives: D gene, J gene, clone size, V gene, CDR3 protein, CDR3 DNA. The D gene is left open where the match is weak. The size entry is marked missing in some rows and otherwise reads once, few, many or a size class.

- TRBJ2-7 many TRBV12-3/TRBV12-4 CASRRRATGPYEQYF TGTGCCAGCAGGCGCCGTGCGACAGGTCCCTACGAGCAGTACTTC
TRBD2 TRBJ2-7 few TRBV28 CASRSTSASYEQYF TGTGCCAGCAGATCGACTAGCGCGTCCTACGAGCAGTACTTC
- TRBJ1-4 - TRBV7-9 CASSFDGQYEKLFF TGTGCCAGCAGCTTTGACGGCCAGTATGAAAAACTGTTTTTT
- TRBJ2-1 - TRBV3-1 CASSQGGDNEQFF TGTGCCAGCAGCCAAGGGGGGGACAATGAGCAGTTCTTC
- TRBJ1-4 - TRBV12-3/TRBV12-4 CASSQQGTGRTNEKLFF TGTGCCAGCAGTCAACAGGGTACAGGAAGAACTAATGAAAAACTGTTTTTT
- TRBJ1-2 - TRBV20-1 CSANRQLTDGYTF TGCAGTGCCAACCGCCAGTTAACTGATGGCTACACCTTC
- TRBJ1-2 - TRBV6-2/TRBV6-3 CVSSYLGTRLNYGYTF TGTGTCAGCAGTTACTTAGGGACTCGGCTCAACTATGGCTACACCTTC
TRBD1 TRBJ2-7 - TRBV6-2/TRBV6-3 CASSQGQGSDLREYEQYF TGTGCCAGCAGCCAGGGACAGGGTTCCGACCTTCGAGAGTACGAGCAGTACTTC
- TRBJ2-1 - TRBV9 CASSPRQGEYNEQFF TGTGCCAGCAGCCCAAGGCAGGGCGAGTACAATGAGCAGTTCTTC
TRBD2 TRBJ2-4 few TRBV2 CARKREGQGNIQYF TGTGCCAGGAAGCGGGAGGGCCAAGGAAACATTCAGTACTTC
- TRBJ1-4 once TRBV6-2/TRBV6-3 CASSRDGGDEKLFF TGTGCCAGCAGTCGGGACGGGGGCGATGAAAAACTGTTTTTT
- TRBJ1-5 few TRBV4-1 CASSQDRGGGQPQHF TGCGCCAGCAGCCAAGATAGGGGGGGCGGCCAGCCCCAGCATTTT
- TRBJ2-7 - TRBV14 CASSQVDSGVAEQYF TGTGCCAGCAGCCAAGTGGATTCTGGCGTTGCCGAGCAGTACTTC